The T cell receptor beta chain described here comes from a study of T cells in Graves' hyperthyroidism and ophthalmopathy. Germline CDR1 is MNHNS and CDR2 is SASEGT. Between the trimmed V and J ends, which lost 7 bases and 4 bases, there was a span of 19 bases. The CDR3 contains 15 residues. Concerning this clonotype: What it binds is unknown.

Amplification yielded TCR beta CDR3 regions, with RNA transcripts as the source. An initial round of RT-PCR targeting the TCR CDR3 relied on the HTBI primer set. TCRdb processed the multiplex PCR reads anew with MiXCR; each CDR3 protein has one entry. The sample has roughly 840,000 distinct CDR3 sequences; roughly 37% are singletons. Diagnoses used clinical symptoms, serum thyroxine and TRAb, thyroid ultrasound and orbital computed tomography. The study's findings and limits: Researchers found most expanded thyroid clonotypes above 0.001 in blood as well. From stable hyperthyroidism, ophthalmopathy was separated by a 13 V-J model.

The TCR sequence derives from a man between 18 and 35 years old with Graves' hyperthyroidism. Sequenced sample: blood. J is TRBJ1-1 and V is TRBV6-1; TRBD1 is a possible D gene (5 bases). CDR3 bases: TGTGCCAGCACCTACCTACAGGTGCCGAGCACTGAAGCTTTCTTT. Encoded protein: CASTYLQVPSTEAFF.